The rows below give T cell receptor beta chains drawn from one sample of a study of shared clonotypes between healthy human individuals. This table comes from immunoSEQ multiplex PCR, and its TCRdb copy is limited to in-frame clones, with some not included. In the table there are fewer than 600,000 clones, around 81% of which are singletons. The material sequenced was PBMCs. These receptors all stem from a middle-aged woman in good health. Some clones in this sample may be carry-over from other donors' samples. Each CDR3 is given with its conserved first and last residue. Each record gives: J gene, clone size, CDR3 length, V gene, D gene, CDR3 protein, CDR3 DNA. The D gene is left open where the match is weak. A clone size is listed for some rows: how often the clone was seen (once, few, many), or a class if it is expanded.

>TRBJ1-2|.|15|TRBV6-5|.
CASSTLIQASYGYTF
TGTGCCAGCAGCACGCTCATACAGGCTAGCTATGGCTACACCTTC
>TRBJ2-5|.|18|TRBV28|TRBD2
CASSRTSGRGPRQETQYF
TGTGCCAGCAGCAGGACTAGCGGGAGGGGCCCGCGGCAAGAGACCCAGTACTTC
>TRBJ2-2|once|15|TRBV25-1|.
CASSPGQLATGELFF
TGTGCCAGCAGTCCCGGACAGCTGGCCACCGGGGAGCTGTTTTTT
>TRBJ1-1|.|12|TRBV28|.
CASRTGNTEASF
TGTGCCAGCCGAACAGGGAACACTGAAGCTTCCTTT
>TRBJ2-5|.|16|TRBV7-3|.
CASSLNSGGGQETQYF
TGTGCCAGCAGCTTAAACTCGGGTGGGGGACAAGAGACCCAGTACTTC
>TRBJ2-3|.|13|TRBV2|.
CASIRGVEDTQYF
TGTGCCAGCATCAGAGGTGTCGAGGACACGCAGTATTTT
>TRBJ2-5|few|14|TRBV2|TRBD2
CASLSGSRRETQYF
TGTGCCAGCCTAAGCGGGAGTCGTAGGGAGACCCAGTACTTC
>TRBJ1-5|.|12|TRBV5-4|.
CASSLWGQPQHF
TGTGCCAGCAGCTTGTGGGGGCAGCCCCAGCATTTT
>TRBJ2-3|.|19|TRBV6-1|TRBD2
CASSEAEKGLAGEGDTQYF
TGTGCCAGCAGTGAAGCGGAGAAGGGACTAGCGGGAGAAGGAGATACGCAGTATTTT
>TRBJ2-7|.|13|TRBV10-1|TRBD2
CASSILAGGEQYF
TGCGCCAGCAGTATACTAGCGGGAGGTGAGCAGTACTTC
>TRBJ2-5|.|13|TRBV2|.
CASSGGAGETQYF
TGTGCCAGCAGTGGAGGGGCGGGGGAGACCCAGTACTTC
>TRBJ1-4|.|16|TRBV28|TRBD1
CASSKQGAGANEKLFF
TGTGCCAGCAGTAAACAGGGGGCAGGGGCTAATGAAAAACTGTTTTTT
>TRBJ1-4|.|15|TRBV6-1|.
CASSEAMGIGEKLFF
TGTGCCAGCAGTGAAGCAATGGGTATTGGTGAAAAACTGTTTTTT
>TRBJ2-7|.|14|TRBV7-9|.
CASSSGGGFYEQYF
TGTGCCAGCAGCTCCGGGGGAGGTTTCTACGAGCAGTACTTC
>TRBJ2-7|.|15|TRBV9|TRBD2
CASSPGLVPQNEQYF
TGTGCCAGCAGCCCGGGACTAGTTCCTCAGAACGAGCAGTACTTC
>TRBJ1-5|.|17|TRBV2|.
CASSVVGTGRLYQPQHF
TGTGCCAGCAGTGTAGTAGGAACAGGGAGGTTATATCAGCCCCAGCATTTT
>TRBJ2-3|few|17|TRBV6-1|TRBD2
CASSEALSGRVADTQYF
TGTGCCAGCAGTGAAGCGCTTAGCGGGAGGGTGGCAGATACGCAGTATTTT
>TRBJ1-1|.|16|TRBV4-2|.
CASSQVLAALNTEAFF
TGTGCCAGCAGCCAAGTTCTGGCCGCCTTGAACACTGAAGCTTTCTTT
>TRBJ1-3|.|14|TRBV7-9|.
CASSFEGGRNTIYF
TGTGCCAGCAGCTTCGAAGGGGGGAGAAACACCATATATTTT
>TRBJ1-1|.|17|TRBV5-1|TRBD1
CASSPGTGGPSTVEAFF
TGCGCCAGCAGCCCCGGGACAGGGGGACCGTCGACCGTCGAAGCTTTCTTT
>TRBJ2-3|.|13|TRBV18|.
CASSPGGTDTQYF
TGTGCCAGCTCACCGGGGGGCACAGATACGCAGTATTTT
>TRBJ1-3|.|15|TRBV18|.
CASSPSGRSGDTIYF
TGTGCCAGCTCACCATCAGGGAGATCGGGTGACACCATATATTTT
>TRBJ2-5|.|16|TRBV11-2|TRBD1
CASSQEAGTGGETQYF
TGCGCCAGCAGCCAAGAAGCCGGGACAGGCGGTGAGACCCAGTACTTC
>TRBJ2-3|many|14|TRBV6-4|.
CASSDSGDSDTQYF
TGTGCCAGCAGTGACTCGGGGGATTCAGATACGCAGTATTTT
>TRBJ2-7|.|15|TRBV27|TRBD1
CASSFREGASYEQYF
TGTGCCAGCAGTTTTAGAGAGGGGGCCTCCTACGAGCAGTACTTC
>TRBJ2-7|.|14|TRBV7-9|.
CASSLADLEDEQYF
TGTGCCAGCAGCTTAGCGGACTTGGAGGACGAGCAGTACTTC
>TRBJ1-6|.|16|TRBV28|.
CASSEGGRENDSPPHF
TGTGCCAGCAGTGAGGGGGGAAGGGAAAATGATTCACCCCCCCACTTT